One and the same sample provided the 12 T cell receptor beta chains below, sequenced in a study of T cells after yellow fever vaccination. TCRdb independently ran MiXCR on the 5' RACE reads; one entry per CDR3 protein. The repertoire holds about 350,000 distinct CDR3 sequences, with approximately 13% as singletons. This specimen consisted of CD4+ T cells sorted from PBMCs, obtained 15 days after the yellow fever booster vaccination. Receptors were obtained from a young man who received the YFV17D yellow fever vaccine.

This CDR3 reads CASSPGQLGNEQFF. The CDR3 bases are TGTGCCAGCAGCCCTGGACAACTGGGGAATGAGCAGTTCTTC. The chain couples TRBV5-4 to TRBJ2-1; D is perhaps TRBD1 (5 bases). V gave up 4 bases and J gave up 7 bases, with 15 bases separating them. Looked up from germline, CDR1 is SGHNT and CDR2 is YYREEE (reference sequence). The CDR3 runs 14 residues.

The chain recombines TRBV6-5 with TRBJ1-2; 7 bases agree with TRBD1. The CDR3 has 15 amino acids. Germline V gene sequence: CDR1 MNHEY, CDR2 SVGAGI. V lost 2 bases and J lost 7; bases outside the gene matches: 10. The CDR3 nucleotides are TGTGCCAGCAGTTACCGGCGACAGGGTGGCAGTGGCTACACCTTC. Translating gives CASSYRRQGGSGYTF.

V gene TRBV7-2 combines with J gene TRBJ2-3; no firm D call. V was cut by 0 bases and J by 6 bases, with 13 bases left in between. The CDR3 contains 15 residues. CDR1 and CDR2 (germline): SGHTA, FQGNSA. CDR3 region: CASSLAQLNSDTQYF. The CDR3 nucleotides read TGTGCCAGCAGCTTAGCGCAGCTGAACAGTGATACGCAGTATTTT.

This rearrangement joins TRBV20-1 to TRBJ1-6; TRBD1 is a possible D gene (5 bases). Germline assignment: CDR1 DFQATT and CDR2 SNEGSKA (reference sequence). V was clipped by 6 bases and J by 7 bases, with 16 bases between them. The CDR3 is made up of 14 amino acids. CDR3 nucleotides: TGCAGTGCCGCCGGGGGGAACTTCAATTCACCCCTCCACTTT. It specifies CSAAGGNFNSPLHF.

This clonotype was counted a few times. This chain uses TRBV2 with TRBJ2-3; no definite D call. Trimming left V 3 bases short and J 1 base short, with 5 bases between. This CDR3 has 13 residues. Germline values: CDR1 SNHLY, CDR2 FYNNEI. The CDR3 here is CASSDRRTDTQYF. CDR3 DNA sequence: TGTGCCAGCAGTGACAGGCGCACAGATACGCAGTATTTT.

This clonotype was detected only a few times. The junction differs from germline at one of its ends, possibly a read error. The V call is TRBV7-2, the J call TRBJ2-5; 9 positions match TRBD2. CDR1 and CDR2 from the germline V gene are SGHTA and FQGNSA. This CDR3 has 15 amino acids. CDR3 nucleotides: TGTGCCAGCAGCCTAGCGGGATTTAGCCAAGAGACCCAGTACTTC. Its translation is CASSLAGFSQETQYF.

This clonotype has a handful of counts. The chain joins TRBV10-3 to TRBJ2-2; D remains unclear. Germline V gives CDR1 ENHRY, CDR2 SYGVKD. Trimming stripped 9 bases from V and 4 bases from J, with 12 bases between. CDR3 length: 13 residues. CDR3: CAMVKESTGELFF. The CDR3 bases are TGTGCCATGGTCAAGGAGAGCACCGGGGAGCTGTTTTTT.

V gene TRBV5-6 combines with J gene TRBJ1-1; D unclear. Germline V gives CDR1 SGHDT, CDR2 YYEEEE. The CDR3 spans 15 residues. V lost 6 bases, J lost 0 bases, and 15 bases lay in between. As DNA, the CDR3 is TGTGCCAGCACTCCCCGGGCGGTAATGAACACTGAAGCTTTCTTT. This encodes CASTPRAVMNTEAFF.

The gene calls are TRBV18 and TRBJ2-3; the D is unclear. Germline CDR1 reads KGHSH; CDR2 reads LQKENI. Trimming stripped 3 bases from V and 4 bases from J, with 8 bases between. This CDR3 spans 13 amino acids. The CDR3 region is CASSPSWADTQYF. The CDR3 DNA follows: TGTGCCAGCTCACCGTCCTGGGCAGATACGCAGTATTTT.

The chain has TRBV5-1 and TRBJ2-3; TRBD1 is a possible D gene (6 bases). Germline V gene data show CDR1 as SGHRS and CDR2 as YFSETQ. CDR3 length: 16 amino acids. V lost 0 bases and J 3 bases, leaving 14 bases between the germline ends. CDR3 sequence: CASSLGWTDGTDTQYF. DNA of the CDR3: TGCGCCAGCAGCTTGGGATGGACAGACGGAACAGATACGCAGTATTTT.

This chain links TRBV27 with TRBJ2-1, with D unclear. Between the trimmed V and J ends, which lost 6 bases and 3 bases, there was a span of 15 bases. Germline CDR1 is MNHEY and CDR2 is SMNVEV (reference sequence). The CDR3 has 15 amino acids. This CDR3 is CASRSLGGDYNEQFF. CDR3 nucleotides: TGTGCCAGCAGATCTCTTGGCGGAGACTACAATGAGCAGTTCTTC.

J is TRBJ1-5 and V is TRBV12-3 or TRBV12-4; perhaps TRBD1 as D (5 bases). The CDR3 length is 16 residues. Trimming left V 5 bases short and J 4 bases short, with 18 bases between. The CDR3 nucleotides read TGTGCCAGCAGTCAGGGACGGGTAGTGAAGAATCAGCCCCAGCATTTT. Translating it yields CASSQGRVVKNQPQHF.